These 4 T cell receptor beta chains were all obtained from the same sample, sequenced in a study of blood T cell repertoires in COVID-19. Method: immunoSEQ multiplex PCR; TCRdb's copy keeps in-frame clones and lacks some. Of about 380,000 clones listed, around nine tenths were seen once; the top ten hold 1.2%. The sample was PBMCs or T cells enriched from blood (not recorded which). These receptors were obtained from a woman aged 18 to 35 who had recovered from COVID-19.

This rearrangement joins TRBV4-3 to TRBJ2-2; 8 positions match TRBD1. The length of the CDR3 is 15 residues. Unmatched junction bases numbered 2, after V lost 4 bases and J lost 1 base. Germline CDR1 and CDR2: LGHNA and YSLEER. The CDR3 DNA sequence: TGCGCCAGCAGCCCCGGGACAGGGAACACCGGGGAGCTGTTTTTT. Translating it yields CASSPGTGNTGELFF.

The chain uses TRBV7-2 and TRBJ1-2; TRBD1 is a possible D gene (6 bases). V lost 3 bases and J lost 3, with 11 bases in between. Germline V lookup: CDR1 SGHTA, CDR2 FQGNSA. The CDR3 covers 14 residues. The CDR3 DNA follows: TGTGCCAGCAGCTTCAGAGGGGGTTACTATGGCTACACCTTC. This gives the protein CASSFRGGYYGYTF.

This clone was counted between two and nine times. The chain recombines TRBV28 with TRBJ1-2; D is unclear. Trimming left V 1 base short and J 2 bases short, with 11 bases between. Per germline, CDR1 MDHEN and CDR2 SYDVKM. This CDR3 comprises 15 residues. The CDR3 is CASSLSLTENYGYTF. DNA of the CDR3: TGTGCCAGCAGTTTATCCCTCACAGAGAACTATGGCTACACCTTC.

The CDR3 region has the DNA TGTGCCAGCAGCTTCAGGGGGCAGGGCCCAGATACGCAGTATTTT. Its protein is CASSFRGQGPDTQYF. The chain recombines TRBV5-6 with TRBJ2-3; the match to TRBD1 covers 8 bases. The J segment lost 4 bases and the V segment lost 2 bases, leaving 6 bases of the junction unmatched. The CDR3 sequence is 15 residues long. CDR1 SGHDT and CDR2 YYEEEE come from the germline V gene. Full variable domain (outside the CDR3, taken from reference TRBV5-6 and TRBJ2-3): DAGVTQSPTHLIKTRGQQVTLRCSPKSGHDTVSWYQQALGQGPQFIFQYYEEEERQRGNFPDRFSGHQFPNYSSELNVNALLLGDSALYLCASSFRGQGPDTQYFGPGTRLTVL.